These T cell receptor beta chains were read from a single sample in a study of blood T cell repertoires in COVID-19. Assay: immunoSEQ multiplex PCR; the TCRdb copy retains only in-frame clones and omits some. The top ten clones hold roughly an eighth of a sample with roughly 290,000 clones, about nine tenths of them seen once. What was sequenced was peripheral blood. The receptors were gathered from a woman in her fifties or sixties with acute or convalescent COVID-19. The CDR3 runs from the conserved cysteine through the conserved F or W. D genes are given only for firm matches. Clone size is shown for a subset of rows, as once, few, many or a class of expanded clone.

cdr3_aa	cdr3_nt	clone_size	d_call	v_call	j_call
CASSLIGQGDQPQHF	TGTGCCAGCAGCTTAATTGGGCAGGGGGACCAGCCCCAGCATTTT	NA	TRBD1	TRBV11-2	TRBJ1-5
CASSFDRSLGELFF	TGTGCCAGCAGCTTCGACAGGAGCCTCGGGGAGCTGTTTTTT	NA	NA	TRBV5-4	TRBJ2-2
CATPDREANEQYF	TGTGCCACACCCGACAGGGAGGCGAACGAGCAGTACTTC	NA	NA	TRBV28	TRBJ2-7
CASRIMGGGETQYF	TGTGCCAGCAGAATAATGGGTGGGGGGGAGACCCAGTACTTC	NA	NA	TRBV13	TRBJ2-5
CASSPNPGGNEQFF	TGTGCCAGCAGCCCGAACCCAGGGGGCAATGAGCAGTTCTTC	NA	TRBD1	TRBV3-1/TRBV3-2	TRBJ2-1
CASSEGGANTEAFF	TGTGCCAGCAGTGAGGGGGGGGCGAACACTGAAGCTTTCTTT	NA	NA	TRBV6-1	TRBJ1-1
CATSDPRGGYNEQFF	TGTGCCACCAGTGATCCCCGCGGAGGCTACAATGAGCAGTTCTTC	NA	NA	TRBV24-1	TRBJ2-1
CASSPSPRETGNTIYF	TGTGCCAGCAGCCCCTCCCCGAGGGAAACTGGAAACACCATATATTTT	NA	NA	TRBV9	TRBJ1-3
CASSRQETQYF	TGTGCCAGCAGTCGTCAAGAGACCCAGTACTTC	few	NA	TRBV6-5	TRBJ2-5
CASSYQKTGDYGYTF	TGTGCCAGCAGTTATCAAAAAACAGGGGACTATGGCTACACCTTC	NA	TRBD1	TRBV6-5	TRBJ1-2
CASSEAGTKETQYF	TGTGCCAGCAGTGAAGCTGGAACTAAAGAGACCCAGTACTTC	few	NA	TRBV6-1	TRBJ2-5
CASSPDRAVEAFF	TGTGCCAGCAGCCCCGACAGGGCGGTTGAAGCTTTCTTT	NA	TRBD1	TRBV7-2	TRBJ1-1
CASSKADRGPYEQYF	TGTGCCAGCAGCAAAGCCGACAGGGGGCCCTACGAGCAGTACTTC	NA	NA	TRBV21-1	TRBJ2-7
CASGTGGGNSPLHF	TGCGCCAGCGGGACAGGGGGGGGGAATTCACCCCTCCACTTT	NA	TRBD1	TRBV4-1	TRBJ1-6
CASSQVGRGRVYF	TGCGCCAGCAGCCAAGTGGGCAGGGGGCGGGTGTACTTC	NA	TRBD1	TRBV4-1	TRBJ2-7
CASSLGGQGDQPQHF	TGCGCCAGCAGCTTGGGAGGACAGGGCGATCAGCCCCAGCATTTT	NA	TRBD1	TRBV5-1	TRBJ1-5
CSVGQGYGYTF	TGCAGCGTGGGACAGGGCTATGGCTACACCTTC	NA	TRBD1	TRBV29-1	TRBJ1-2
CASSITGGDGTEAFF	TGTGCCAGTAGTATAACAGGTGGCGATGGCACTGAAGCTTTCTTT	NA	NA	TRBV19	TRBJ1-1
CASSPSGAADYEQYF	TGCGCCAGCAGTCCGTCAGGGGCCGCCGACTACGAGCAGTACTTC	NA	NA	TRBV4-3	TRBJ2-7
CASSLDSSHEQYF	TGTGCCAGCAGCCTGGACTCCTCCCACGAGCAGTACTTC	NA	NA	TRBV12-3/TRBV12-4	TRBJ2-7
CASSVGVTPGELFF	TGTGCCAGCTCGGTCGGGGTTACACCCGGGGAGCTGTTTTTT	NA	NA	TRBV18	TRBJ2-2
CASSLAGNNEQFF	TGTGCCAGCTCACTAGCGGGGAACAATGAGCAGTTCTTC	NA	TRBD2	TRBV18	TRBJ2-1
CASREGTTEAFF	TGTGCCAGCAGAGAAGGGACTACTGAAGCTTTCTTT	NA	NA	TRBV28	TRBJ1-1
CASSWGGENEQFF	TGTGCCAGCAGCTGGGGTGGGGAGAATGAGCAGTTCTTC	NA	NA	TRBV5-5	TRBJ2-1
CASSPGWGFVNSPLHF	TGTGCCAGCAGCCCGGGTTGGGGCTTTGTTAATTCACCCCTCCACTTT	NA	NA	TRBV28	TRBJ1-6
CASSPRTGGDQPQHF	TGTGCCAGCTCACCGAGGACAGGCGGTGATCAGCCCCAGCATTTT	NA	TRBD1	TRBV18	TRBJ1-5
CASSPLTGGIRTYEQYF	TGTGCCAGCTCACCACTGACAGGGGGTATTAGAACCTACGAGCAGTACTTC	NA	TRBD1	TRBV18	TRBJ2-7
CASRLTDNNSPLHF	TGTGCCAGCAGGTTAACAGATAATAATTCACCCCTCCACTTT	NA	NA	TRBV28	TRBJ1-6
CASSYSTVGGTDTQYF	TGTGCCAGCAGTTACTCGACCGTGGGAGGGACAGATACGCAGTATTTT	NA	TRBD2	TRBV6-5	TRBJ2-3
CASSQGGTDTQYF	TGTGCCAGCAGCCAAGGAGGGACAGATACGCAGTATTTT	NA	NA	TRBV3-1/TRBV3-2	TRBJ2-3
CASMRQGGQPQHF	TGTGCCAGCATGAGGCAGGGCGGTCAGCCCCAGCATTTT	NA	NA	TRBV2	TRBJ1-5
CASSSKPSRFGLLEPNNEQFF	TGCGCCAGCAGCTCCAAACCTAGTCGCTTTGGGTTATTGGAACCGAACAATGAGCAGTTCTTC	NA	NA	TRBV5-1	TRBJ2-1